The 2 T cell receptor beta chains below were found in one sample sequenced in a study of blood T cell repertoires in COVID-19. Profiling relied on immunoSEQ multiplex PCR, and the TCRdb table lists in-frame clones only, not all of them. This table holds a few hundred thousand clones, 70% to 90% found once. Sequenced input: peripheral blood. All receptors come from a woman between 50 and 59 years old with COVID-19, enrolled during active disease.

The chain couples TRBV7-8 to TRBJ2-7; the match to TRBD1 covers 7 bases. Germline trimming cut 5 bases from V and 5 bases from J; bases unmatched to any gene: 18. CDR1 is SGHVS and CDR2 is FQNEAQ in the germline V gene. The CDR3 loop spans 17 amino acids. DNA of the CDR3: TGTGCCAGCAGCAATAGACGGTTAATACGACAGGGTGACGAGCAGTACTTC. It specifies CASSNRRLIRQGDEQYF.

The V gene is TRBV5-5, the J gene TRBJ2-7; 8 nucleotides line up with TRBD1. The trim removed 4 bases at V and 3 bases at J, leaving 9 bases unmatched. This CDR3 is built from 15 residues. Germline CDR1 reads SGHKS; CDR2 reads YYEKEE (reference sequence). CDR3 loop: CASSLPGTGLYEQYF. CDR3 nucleotides: TGTGCCAGCAGCCTACCCGGGACAGGACTCTACGAGCAGTACTTC.